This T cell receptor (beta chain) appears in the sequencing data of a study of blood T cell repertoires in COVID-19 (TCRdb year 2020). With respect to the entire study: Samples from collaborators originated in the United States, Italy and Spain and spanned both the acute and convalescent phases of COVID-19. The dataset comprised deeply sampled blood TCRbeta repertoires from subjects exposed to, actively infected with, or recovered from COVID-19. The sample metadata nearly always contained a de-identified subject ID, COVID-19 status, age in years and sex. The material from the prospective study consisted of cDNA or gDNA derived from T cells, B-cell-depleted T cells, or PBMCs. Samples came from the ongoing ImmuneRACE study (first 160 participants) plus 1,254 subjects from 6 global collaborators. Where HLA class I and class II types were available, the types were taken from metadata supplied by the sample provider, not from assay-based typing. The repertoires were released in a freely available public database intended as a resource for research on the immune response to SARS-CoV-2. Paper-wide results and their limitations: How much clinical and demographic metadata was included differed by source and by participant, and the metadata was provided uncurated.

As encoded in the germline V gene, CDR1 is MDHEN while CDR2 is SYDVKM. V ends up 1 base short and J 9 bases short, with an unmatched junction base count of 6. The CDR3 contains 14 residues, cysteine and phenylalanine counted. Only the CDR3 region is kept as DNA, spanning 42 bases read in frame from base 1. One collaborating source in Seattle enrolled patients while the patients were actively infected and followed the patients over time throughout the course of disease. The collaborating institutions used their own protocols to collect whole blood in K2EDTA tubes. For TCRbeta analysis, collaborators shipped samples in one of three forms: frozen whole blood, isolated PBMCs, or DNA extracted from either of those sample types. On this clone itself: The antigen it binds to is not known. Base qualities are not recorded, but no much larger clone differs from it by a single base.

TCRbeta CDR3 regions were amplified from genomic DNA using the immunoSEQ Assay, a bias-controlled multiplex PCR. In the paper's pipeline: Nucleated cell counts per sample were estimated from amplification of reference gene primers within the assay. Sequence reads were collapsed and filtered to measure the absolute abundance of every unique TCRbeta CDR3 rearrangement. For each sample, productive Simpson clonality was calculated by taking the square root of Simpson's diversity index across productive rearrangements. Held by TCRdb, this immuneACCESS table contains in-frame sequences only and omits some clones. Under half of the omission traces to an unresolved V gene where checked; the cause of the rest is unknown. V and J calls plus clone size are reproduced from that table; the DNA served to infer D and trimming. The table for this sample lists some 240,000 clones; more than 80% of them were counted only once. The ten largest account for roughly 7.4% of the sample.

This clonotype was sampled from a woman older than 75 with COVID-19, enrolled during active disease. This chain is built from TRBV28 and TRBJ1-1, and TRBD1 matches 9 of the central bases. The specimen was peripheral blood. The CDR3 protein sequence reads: CASSLLWDRVKAFF. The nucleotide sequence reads TGTGCCAGCAGTTTATTGTGGGACAGGGTGAAAGCTTTCTTT.